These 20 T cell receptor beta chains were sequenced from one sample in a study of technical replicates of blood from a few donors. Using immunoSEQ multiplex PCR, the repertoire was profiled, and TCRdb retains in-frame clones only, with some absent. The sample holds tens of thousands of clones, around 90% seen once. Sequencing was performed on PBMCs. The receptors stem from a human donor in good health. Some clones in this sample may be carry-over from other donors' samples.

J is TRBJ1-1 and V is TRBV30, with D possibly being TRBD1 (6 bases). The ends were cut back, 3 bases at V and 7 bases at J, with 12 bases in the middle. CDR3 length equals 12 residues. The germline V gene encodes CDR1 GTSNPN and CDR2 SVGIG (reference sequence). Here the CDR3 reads CAWSVDSFEAFF. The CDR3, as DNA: TGTGCCTGGAGCGTGGACAGTTTTGAAGCTTTCTTT.

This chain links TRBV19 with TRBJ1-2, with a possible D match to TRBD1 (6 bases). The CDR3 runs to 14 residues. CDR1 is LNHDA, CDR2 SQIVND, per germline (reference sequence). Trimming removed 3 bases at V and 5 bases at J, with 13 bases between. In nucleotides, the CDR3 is TGTGCCAGTAGTATGGACTCTAGGGGGTATGGCTACACCTTC. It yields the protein CASSMDSRGYGYTF.

The CDR3 sequence is CASSSRAGLNTEAFF. The DNA for the CDR3 is TGTGCCAGCAGCTCGAGGGCCGGGTTGAACACTGAAGCTTTCTTT. J is TRBJ1-1 and V is TRBV11-1, with D hard to call. The CDR3 contains 15 residues. Deletions cut 4 bases from V and 0 bases from J, with 12 bases between. CDR1 is SGHAT, CDR2 FQDESV, per germline (reference sequence).

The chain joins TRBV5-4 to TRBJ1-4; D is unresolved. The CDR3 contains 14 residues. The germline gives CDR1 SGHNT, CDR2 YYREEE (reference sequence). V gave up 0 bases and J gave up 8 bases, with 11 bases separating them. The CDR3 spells CASSLAGSWEKLFF. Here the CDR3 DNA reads TGTGCCAGCAGCTTGGCGGGGTCCTGGGAAAAACTGTTTTTT.

CDR3 DNA sequence: TGTGCCAGCAGTTACTCGACCGGGGGGGGCGGGGAGCAGTTCTTC. Translation: CASSYSTGGGGEQFF. V and J are TRBV6-6 and TRBJ2-1; 8 nucleotides line up with TRBD2. Germline CDR1 MNHNY, CDR2 SVGAGI (reference sequence). V lost 0 bases, J lost 10 bases, and 8 bases stayed unmatched. The length of the CDR3 is 15 residues.

CDR3 sequence reads: CSVEKGRGSANEQFF. The CDR3 nucleotides are TGCAGCGTTGAGAAGGGCCGGGGTAGCGCCAATGAGCAGTTCTTC. The genes are TRBV29-1 and TRBJ2-1; perhaps TRBD2 as D (5 bases). CDR1 and CDR2 from the germline V gene are SQVTM and ANQGSEA. Trimming removed 3 bases from V and 6 bases from J, with 18 bases in between. The CDR3 consists of 15 residues.

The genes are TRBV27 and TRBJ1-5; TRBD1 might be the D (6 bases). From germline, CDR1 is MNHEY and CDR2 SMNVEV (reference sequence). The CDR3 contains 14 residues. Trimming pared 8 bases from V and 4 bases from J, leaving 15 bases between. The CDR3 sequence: CASGVGATNQPQHF. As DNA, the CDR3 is TGTGCCAGCGGAGTGGGGGCAACAAATCAGCCCCAGCATTTT.

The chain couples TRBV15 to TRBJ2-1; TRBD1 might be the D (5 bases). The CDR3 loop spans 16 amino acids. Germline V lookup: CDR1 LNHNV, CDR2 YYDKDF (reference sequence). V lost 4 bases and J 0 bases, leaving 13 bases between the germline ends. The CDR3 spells CATSTLTESSYNEQFF. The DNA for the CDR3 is TGTGCCACCAGCACCCTGACAGAGAGCTCCTACAATGAGCAGTTCTTC.

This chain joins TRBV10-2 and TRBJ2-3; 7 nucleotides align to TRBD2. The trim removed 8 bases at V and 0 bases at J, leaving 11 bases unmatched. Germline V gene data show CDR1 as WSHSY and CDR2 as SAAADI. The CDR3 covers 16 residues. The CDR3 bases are TGCGCCAGCGTAGTTCGTGAGCGGGGTAGCACAGATACGCAGTATTTT. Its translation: CASVVRERGSTDTQYF.

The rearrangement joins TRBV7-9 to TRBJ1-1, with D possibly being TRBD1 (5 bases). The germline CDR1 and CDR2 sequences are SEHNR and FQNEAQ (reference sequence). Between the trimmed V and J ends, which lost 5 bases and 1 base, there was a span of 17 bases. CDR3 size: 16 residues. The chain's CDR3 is CASSTHSGGGNTEAFF. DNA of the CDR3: TGTGCCAGCAGCACGCACAGTGGGGGGGGGAACACTGAAGCTTTCTTT.

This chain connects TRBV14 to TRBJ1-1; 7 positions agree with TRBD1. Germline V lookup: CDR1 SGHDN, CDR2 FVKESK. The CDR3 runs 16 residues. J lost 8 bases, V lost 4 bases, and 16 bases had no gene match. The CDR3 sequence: CASSLSGGTGRKEAFF. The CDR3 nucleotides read TGTGCCAGCAGCCTATCAGGGGGAACAGGCCGCAAGGAAGCTTTCTTT.

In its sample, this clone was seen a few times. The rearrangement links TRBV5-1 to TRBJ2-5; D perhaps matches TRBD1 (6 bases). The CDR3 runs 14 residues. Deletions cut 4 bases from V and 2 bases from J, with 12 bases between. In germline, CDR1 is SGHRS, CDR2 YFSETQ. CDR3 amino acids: CASSTGLGQETQYF. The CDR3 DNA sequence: TGCGCCAGCAGCACAGGGCTGGGGCAAGAGACCCAGTACTTC.

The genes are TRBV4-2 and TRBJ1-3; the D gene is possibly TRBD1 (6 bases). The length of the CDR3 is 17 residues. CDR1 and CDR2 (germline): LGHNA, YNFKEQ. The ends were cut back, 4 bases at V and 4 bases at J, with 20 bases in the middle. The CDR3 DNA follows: TGTGCCAGCAGCCTCGACCTGATACAGGGAGACGGAAACACCATATATTTT. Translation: CASSLDLIQGDGNTIYF.

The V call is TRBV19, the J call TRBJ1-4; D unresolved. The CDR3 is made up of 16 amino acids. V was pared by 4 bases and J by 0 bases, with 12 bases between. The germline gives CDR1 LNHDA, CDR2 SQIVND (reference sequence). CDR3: CASSTGYEATNEKLFF. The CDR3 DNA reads TGTGCCAGTAGTACCGGGTATGAAGCAACTAATGAAAAACTGTTTTTT.

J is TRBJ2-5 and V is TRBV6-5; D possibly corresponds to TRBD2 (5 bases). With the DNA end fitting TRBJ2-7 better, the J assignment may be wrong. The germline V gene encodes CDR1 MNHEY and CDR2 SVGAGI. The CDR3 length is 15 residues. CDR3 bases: TGTGCCAGCAGTTACGGGGTAGCGAGGGAGTACGAGCAGTACTTC. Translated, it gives CASSYGVAREYEQYF.

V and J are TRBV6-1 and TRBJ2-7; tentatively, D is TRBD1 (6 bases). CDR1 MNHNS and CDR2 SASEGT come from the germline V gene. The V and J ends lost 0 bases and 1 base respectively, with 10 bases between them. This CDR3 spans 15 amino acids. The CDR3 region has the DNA TGTGCCAGCAGTGAAGCGGGCAGGGGATCCTACGAGCAGTACTTC. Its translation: CASSEAGRGSYEQYF.

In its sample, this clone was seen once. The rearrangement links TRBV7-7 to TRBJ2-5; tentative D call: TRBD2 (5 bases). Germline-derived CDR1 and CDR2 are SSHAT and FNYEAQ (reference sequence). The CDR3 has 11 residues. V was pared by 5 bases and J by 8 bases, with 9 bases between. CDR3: CASSGGVTQYF. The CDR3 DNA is TGTGCCAGCAGCGGAGGAGTCACCCAGTACTTC.

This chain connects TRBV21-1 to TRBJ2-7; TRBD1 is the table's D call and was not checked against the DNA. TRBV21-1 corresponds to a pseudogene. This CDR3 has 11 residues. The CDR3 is CASRDSYEQYF. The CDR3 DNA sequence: TGTGCCAGCAGAGACAGTTACGAGCAGTACTTC.

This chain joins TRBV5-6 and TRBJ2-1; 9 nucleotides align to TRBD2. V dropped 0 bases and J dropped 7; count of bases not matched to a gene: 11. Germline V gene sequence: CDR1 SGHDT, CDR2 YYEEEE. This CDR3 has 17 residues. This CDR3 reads CASSLVVWRGGRNEQFF. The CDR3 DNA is TGTGCCAGCAGCTTGGTCGTTTGGCGGGGGGGAAGGAATGAGCAGTTCTTC.

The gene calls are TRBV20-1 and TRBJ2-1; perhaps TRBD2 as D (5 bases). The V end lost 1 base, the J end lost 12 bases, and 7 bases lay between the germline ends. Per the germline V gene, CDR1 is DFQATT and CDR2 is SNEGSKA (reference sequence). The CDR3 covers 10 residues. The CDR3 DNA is TGCAGTGCTAGAGGGACTGGGCAGTTCTTC. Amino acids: CSARGTGQFF.